These 9 T cell receptor beta chains were all obtained from the same sample, sequenced in a study of cytomegalovirus exposure and HLA in healthy donors. 60 Vbeta and 13 Jbeta primers were used in PCR. Sequencing used immunoSEQ multiplex PCR; TCRdb keeps in-frame clones, though not all of them. This table holds over 100,000 clones, approximately 80% found once. Sample: PBMCs. Every receptor here comes from a woman aged 18 to 35 in good health and CMV-seropositive.

The CDR3 reads CAWKQGSSGNTIYF. DNA for the CDR3: TGTGCCTGGAAACAGGGGAGCTCTGGAAACACCATATATTTT. The gene calls are TRBV30 and TRBJ1-3, with 7 bases matching TRBD1. The CDR3 consists of 14 residues. V lost 4 bases to trimming and J lost 0 bases; unmatched junction nucleotides: 3. Germline-derived CDR1 and CDR2 are GTSNPN and SVGIG (reference sequence). Using reference TRBV30 and TRBJ1-3 for the parts outside the CDR3, the full variable domain is SQTIHQWPATLVQPVGSPLSLECTVEGTSNPNLYWYRQAAGRGLQLLFYSVGIGQISSEVPQNLSASRPQDRQFILSSKKLLLSDSGFYLCAWKQGSSGNTIYFGEGSWLTVV.

The chain employs TRBV27 and TRBJ1-1; 11 nucleotides line up with TRBD1. V shed 3 bases and J 5 bases; nucleotides not matched to a gene: 5. Germline CDR1 reads MNHEY; CDR2 reads SMNVEV (reference sequence). The CDR3 length is 15 residues. CDR3 protein: CASSLGTGGGTEAFF. The CDR3 DNA is TGTGCCAGCAGTTTGGGGACAGGGGGTGGGACTGAAGCTTTCTTT.

The chain couples TRBV2 to TRBJ1-5, with unresolved D. This CDR3 is 15 amino acids long. Trimming left V 7 bases short and J 4 bases short, with 17 bases between. Germline V gene sequence: CDR1 SNHLY, CDR2 FYNNEI. CDR3 coding DNA: TGTGCCAGCAAGGCAGAGGCTTCCCCAAATCAGCCCCAGCATTTT. Its protein product is CASKAEASPNQPQHF.

Notes on this clone: One end of the junction does not line up with germline, which may come from a read error. The genes are TRBV7-7 and TRBJ2-1, with 7 bases aligning to TRBD2. Germline V gene data show CDR1 as SSHAT and CDR2 as FNYEAQ (reference sequence). This CDR3 contains 15 residues. The CDR3 spells CASSPGGTGGNEQFF. The CDR3 nucleotides read TGTGCTAGCAGCCCCGGGGGGACGGGTGGCAATGAGCAGTTCTTC.

The gene calls are TRBV13 and TRBJ2-3, with D perhaps TRBD2 (7 bases). Germline loops: CDR1 PRHDT, CDR2 FYEKMQ (reference sequence). V lost 8 bases and J lost 4, with 13 bases in between. The CDR3 is 13 residues long. The CDR3 reads CASGRGGADTQYF. Here the CDR3 DNA reads TGTGCCAGCGGGAGAGGGGGGGCAGATACGCAGTATTTT.

This chain joins TRBV28 and TRBJ1-5, with a tentative D call TRBD1 (5 bases). The CDR3 spans 15 residues. Germline V CDR1 and CDR2: MDHEN, SYDVKM. The V and J ends lost 0 bases and 6 bases respectively, with 12 bases between them. CDR3 bases: TGTGCCAGCAGTTTATGGGTCCAGGGTAGTCAGCCCCAGCATTTT. It translates to CASSLWVQGSQPQHF. Together with reference TRBV28 and TRBJ1-5, the CDR3 gives the full variable domain: DVKVTQSSRYLVKRTGEKVFLECVQDMDHENMFWYRQDPGLGLRLIYFSYDVKMKEKGDIPEGYSVSREKKERFSLILESASTNQTSMYLCASSLWVQGSQPQHFGDGTRLSIL.

The chain employs TRBV23-1 and TRBJ2-5; 8 bases line up with TRBD1. TRBV23-1 is placed among ORFs of uncertain function. This CDR3 region has 21 residues. V lost 2 bases and J lost 0; bases outside the gene matches: 20. This CDR3 reads CASSQPTSLRPGGPNQETQYF. For the CDR3, the DNA is TGCGCCAGCAGTCAACCCACTTCTCTCAGGCCAGGGGGCCCAAACCAAGAGACCCAGTACTTC.

V usage is TRBV18 and J usage is TRBJ2-5; 10 positions agree with TRBD2. Germline V gives CDR1 KGHSH, CDR2 LQKENI. The CDR3 is 14 residues long. After removal of 5 bases from V and 1 base from J, the junction contained 1 base not matched to a gene. In DNA, the CDR3 is TGTGCCAGCTCAAGGACTAGCGGCCAAGAGACCCAGTACTTC. As protein: CASSRTSGQETQYF. The whole variable domain, filled in from reference TRBV18 and TRBJ2-5, reads NAGVMQNPRHLVRRRGQEARLRCSPMKGHSHVYWYRQLPEEGLKFMVYLQKENIIDESGMPKERFSAEFPKEGPSILRIQQVVRGDSAAYFCASSRTSGQETQYFGPGTRLLVL.

The J gene is TRBJ1-2, the V gene TRBV29-1; TRBD1 matches at 8 bases. After removal of 0 bases from V and 6 bases from J, the junction contained 12 bases not matched to a gene. This CDR3 comprises 16 residues. In germline, CDR1 is SQVTM, CDR2 ANQGSEA. CDR3 sequence reads: CSVEDGGRGRFDGYTF. CDR3 sequence (DNA): TGCAGCGTTGAAGACGGGGGCAGGGGGCGATTCGATGGCTACACCTTC.